The clone carrying this T cell receptor beta chain was observed a few times. Its specificity is unknown. This CDR3 has 12 residues. The germline V gene has CDR1 SGHAT and CDR2 FQNNGV. Trimming took off 7 bases at V and 4 bases at J, with 10 bases between the two ends. This sample stems from a study of T-cell memory formation after mild COVID-19. On the study more broadly: In these data, TCR clusters were largely donor specific. Study-wide findings and caveats: Several responding clones turned up in pre-infection memory, indicating that cross-reactive memory may have taken part.

Using its own MiXCR run on the 5' RACE reads, TCRdb lists one record per CDR3 protein. The sample yields 250,000 to 300,000 distinct CDR3 sequences, around 16% seen once. This TCR came from a man aged 18-30 years who had mild COVID-19 (a few samples of this study predate the infection). Cell type and time point are not known. Sequenced material: PBMCs or a T cell subset sorted from them (not recorded which). The V gene is TRBV11-2, the J gene TRBJ1-1; no reliable D call. CDR3 nucleotide sequence: TGTGCCAGCAACCGGCGGGGCACTGAAGCTTTCTTT. This sequence encodes CASNRRGTEAFF.